Detailed here is one T cell receptor beta chain. The antigen remains undetermined. Repertoires were generated with immunoSEQ multiplex PCR, while TCRdb's copy carries only in-frame clones and drops some. The sample has about 110,000 clones; around 90% are singletons. This record comes from a study of T cell responses to AZD1222 COVID-19 vaccine. General study points: Repertoire samples came only from after the peak T cell response. Baseline antibody screening turned up just five to seven seropositive AZD1222 recipients. Females outnumbered males among donors, who were mostly white British; clonal diversity was possibly underestimated. Distributed over spike, vaccine-associated CD4 TCRs predominated at 160-218 and 743-854.

Germline V lookup: CDR1 SGHTA, CDR2 FQGNSA. The CDR3 loop spans 15 amino acids. Trimming took 7 bases from V and 3 from J, leaving 13 bases between them. The source was peripheral blood, collected on day 0 of MenACWY control vaccination. The V gene is TRBV7-2, the J gene TRBJ1-6; D is ambiguous. This clonotype was sampled from an adult in good health. The CDR3 sequence is CASIIDRSYNSPLHF. DNA of the CDR3: TGTGCCAGCATCATCGACCGAAGCTATAATTCACCCCTCCACTTT. Looking up the rest from reference TRBV7-2 and TRBJ1-6 gives the full variable domain: GAGVSQSPSNKVTEKGKDVELRCDPISGHTALYWYRQSLGQGLEFLIYFQGNSAPDKSGLPSDRFSAERTGGSVSTLTIQRTQQEDSAVYLCASIIDRSYNSPLHFGNGTRLTVT.